The 19 T cell receptor beta chains reported below all come from one sample, sequenced in a study of T cells in Graves' hyperthyroidism and ophthalmopathy. RNA transcripts yielded amplified TCR beta CDR3 regions. With the HTBI primer set, the TCR CDR3 went through a first round of RT-PCR. A single record per CDR3 protein comes from TCRdb applying MiXCR to the multiplex PCR reads. The repertoire has 490,000 or so distinct CDR3 sequences, approximately 48% of them found once; the top ten carry approximately 44%. Source material: peripheral blood or thyroid tissue (not recorded which). Every receptor here comes from an adult woman with Graves' disease, either hyperthyroidism or ophthalmopathy (not recorded which).

The chain carries TRBV24-1 and TRBJ1-5; 10 nucleotides align to TRBD1. CDR3 length equals 16 residues. CDR1 is KGHDR and CDR2 is SFDVKD in the germline V gene. The V segment lost 2 bases and the J segment 6 bases; nucleotides outside the gene matches: 6. The DNA of the CDR3 is TGTGCCACCAGTGATTGGAGGGACAGGGGTGGTCAGCCCCAGCATTTT. It translates to CATSDWRDRGGQPQHF.

This clonotype occurred many times. This chain links TRBV29-1 with TRBJ1-1; possibly TRBD1 for D (6 bases). The CDR3 sequence is 13 residues long. V lost 6 bases, J lost 0 bases, and 11 bases lay in between. Looked up from germline, CDR1 is SQVTM and CDR2 is ANQGSEA. DNA of the CDR3: TGCAGCGTAGGACAGAACATGAACACTGAAGCTTTCTTT. Amino acids: CSVGQNMNTEAFF.

CDR3 sequence: CASSFPHADEAFF. The CDR3 DNA follows: TGTGCCAGCAGCTTCCCTCATGCAGACGAAGCTTTCTTT. The V call is TRBV11-2, the J call TRBJ1-1; no firm D call. V lost 3 bases to trimming and J lost 8 bases, with 13 bases between them. This CDR3 spans 13 amino acids. The germline gives CDR1 SGHAT, CDR2 FQNNGV. Variable domain in full (rest from reference TRBV11-2 and TRBJ1-1): EAGVAQSPRYKIIEKRQSVAFWCNPISGHATLYWYQQILGQGPKLLIQFQNNGVVDDSQLPKDRFSAERLKGVDSTLKIQPAKLEDSAVYLCASSFPHADEAFFGQGTRLTVV.

This clonotype has a count of ten or more. The chain links TRBV5-4 to TRBJ2-5, with 9 bases identical to TRBD1. CDR3 length: 13 amino acids. Trimming at V came to 6 bases and at J to 5 bases, leaving 5 bases not matched to a gene. CDR1 and CDR2 from the germline V gene are SGHNT and YYREEE (reference sequence). The DNA of the CDR3 is TGTGCCAGCACCACAGGGGGCCGGGAGACCCAGTACTTC. This codes for CASTTGGRETQYF.

The chain employs TRBV5-4 and TRBJ1-2, with 9 positions matching TRBD1. V dropped 0 bases and J dropped 6; count of bases not matched to a gene: 6. This CDR3 region has 15 residues. Per germline, CDR1 SGHNT and CDR2 YYREEE (reference sequence). The CDR3 spells CASSLVPGQGNGYTF. The CDR3 DNA reads TGTGCCAGCAGCTTGGTCCCCGGACAGGGGAATGGCTACACCTTC.

This rearrangement joins TRBV19 to TRBJ1-5; 7 bases agree with TRBD1. The CDR3 spans 14 residues. V gave up 8 bases and J gave up 5 bases; unmatched junction bases: 9. CDR1 LNHDA and CDR2 SQIVND come from the germline V gene (reference sequence). The CDR3 DNA follows: TGTGCCAGTCACCGCAGGGGGGGAGATCAGCCCCAGCATTTT. Translated: CASHRRGGDQPQHF.

This clonotype was seen ten or more times. V usage is TRBV2 and J usage is TRBJ1-3; D call uncertain. Germline CDR1 and CDR2: SNHLY and FYNNEI. V dropped 5 bases and J dropped 0 bases, with 8 bases sitting between them. The CDR3 is 14 residues long. CDR3 protein: CASSYSRSGNTIYF. The CDR3, as DNA: TGTGCCAGCAGTTACAGCCGCTCTGGAAACACCATATATTTT.

This clonotype was picked up many times. The chain is built from TRBV6-5 and TRBJ1-2; 9 nucleotides agree with TRBD1. Germline assignment: CDR1 MNHEY and CDR2 SVGAGI. V lost 0 bases to trimming and J lost 6 bases; unmatched junction nucleotides: 11. The CDR3 sequence is 17 residues long. CDR3 protein: CASSYSSEGTGNNGYTF. CDR3 DNA sequence: TGTGCCAGCAGTTACTCATCGGAAGGGACAGGGAACAATGGCTACACCTTC.

The chain carries TRBV29-1 and TRBJ2-7, with D unclear. The CDR3 has 12 residues. Deletions cut 4 bases from V and 0 bases from J, with 7 bases between. Germline CDR1 is SQVTM and CDR2 is ANQGSEA. The CDR3 nucleotides read TGCAGCGTTGGAAAGAGCTCCTACGAGCAGTACTTC. Translated, it gives CSVGKSSYEQYF.

This clonotype appeared many times. This chain connects TRBV12-3 or TRBV12-4 to TRBJ1-5; D is unresolved. Trimming pared 5 bases from V and 5 bases from J, leaving 13 bases between. The length of the CDR3 is 14 residues. CDR3 in amino acids: CASSVTRNDQPQHF. The CDR3 nucleotides read TGTGCCAGCAGTGTGACACGGAATGATCAGCCCCAGCATTTT.

This sequence joins TRBV7-2 and TRBJ1-5, with 11 bases identical to TRBD1. This CDR3 is 17 amino acids long. V shed 6 bases and J 2 bases; nucleotides not matched to a gene: 9. The germline V gene has CDR1 SGHTA and CDR2 FQGNSA. The chain's CDR3 is CASRRTGGAWGNQPQHF. The CDR3, as DNA: TGTGCCAGCAGGAGGACAGGGGGCGCCTGGGGCAATCAGCCCCAGCATTTT.

Only a few counts were recorded for this clonotype. The rearrangement joins TRBV29-1 to TRBJ1-5; 8 positions match TRBD1. Per germline, CDR1 SQVTM and CDR2 ANQGSEA. V lost 5 bases, J lost 5 bases, and 2 bases stayed unmatched. The CDR3 is made up of 12 amino acids. The CDR3 DNA is TGCAGCGTTAAACAGGGGGATCAGCCCCAGCATTTT. Amino acids: CSVKQGDQPQHF.

V gene TRBV11-2 combines with J gene TRBJ1-1, with TRBD1 as a possible D gene (6 bases). Germline lookup yields CDR1 SGHAT and CDR2 FQNNGV. This CDR3 region has 14 residues. V was shortened by 6 bases and J by 5 bases, with 16 bases between the two germline ends. The CDR3 reads CASRYRTERTEAFF. CDR3 nucleotide sequence: TGTGCCAGCAGGTACAGGACAGAAAGGACTGAAGCTTTCTTT.

A note on this clonotype: A much larger clonotype is one base distant, so this may be a read error. The chain combines TRBV12-3 or TRBV12-4 with TRBJ1-4; 10 bases align to TRBD1. V shed 8 bases and J 7 bases; nucleotides not matched to a gene: 7. CDR3 length: 14 amino acids. CDR3 residues: CASAPGQGSEKLFF. Here the CDR3 DNA reads TGTGCCAGCGCTCCGGGACAGGGGAGTGAAAAACTGTTTTTT.

The chain employs TRBV5-1 and TRBJ1-2, with TRBD1 matching 7 bases. J gave up 8 bases and V 3 bases, and 4 bases lay outside the gene matches. The germline V gene encodes CDR1 SGHRS and CDR2 YFSETQ. This CDR3 region has 12 residues. CDR3 nucleotides: TGCGCCAGCAGCTCCCAGGGGGGCGGCTACACCTTC. It encodes CASSSQGGGYTF.

This clonotype was counted ten times or more. The rearrangement uses TRBV20-1 and TRBJ1-5; 7 positions match TRBD1. V shed 5 bases and J 1 base; nucleotides not matched to a gene: 8. The germline V gene has CDR1 DFQATT and CDR2 SNEGSKA (reference sequence). The CDR3 runs 15 residues. The CDR3 DNA reads as TGCAGTGCTCCCTTACAGGGGTCGAGCAATCAGCCCCAGCATTTT. This gives the protein CSAPLQGSSNQPQHF.

This chain connects TRBV20-1 to TRBJ1-1, with 12 nucleotides matching TRBD1. CDR1 DFQATT and CDR2 SNEGSKA come from the germline V gene (reference sequence). Trimming took 6 bases from V and 6 from J; bases not matched to a gene: 14. The CDR3 totals 16 residues. CDR3 sequence (DNA): TGCAGTGCCAGGCCTTTTACCGGGACAGGGGGCCCTGAAGCTTTCTTT. Translating it yields CSARPFTGTGGPEAFF.

V gene TRBV28 combines with J gene TRBJ1-2; 9 nucleotides agree with TRBD1. Germline CDR1 MDHEN, CDR2 SYDVKM. This CDR3 is built from 14 residues. J was trimmed by 7 bases and V by 7 bases; bases with no gene match: 10. CDR3 region: CASMRTGASGGYTF. The CDR3 coding sequence is TGTGCCAGCATGCGGACAGGGGCATCAGGTGGCTACACCTTC.

This clonotype was recorded once. The chain joins TRBV10-3 to TRBJ2-6; perhaps TRBD2 as D (5 bases). Germline V gives CDR1 ENHRY, CDR2 SYGVKD. The CDR3 length is 16 residues. V lost 6 bases, J lost 2 bases, and 14 bases lay in between. The CDR3 sequence is CAIRGADRPGANVLTF. DNA for the CDR3: TGTGCCATCAGGGGAGCAGATCGGCCTGGGGCCAACGTCCTGACTTTC.